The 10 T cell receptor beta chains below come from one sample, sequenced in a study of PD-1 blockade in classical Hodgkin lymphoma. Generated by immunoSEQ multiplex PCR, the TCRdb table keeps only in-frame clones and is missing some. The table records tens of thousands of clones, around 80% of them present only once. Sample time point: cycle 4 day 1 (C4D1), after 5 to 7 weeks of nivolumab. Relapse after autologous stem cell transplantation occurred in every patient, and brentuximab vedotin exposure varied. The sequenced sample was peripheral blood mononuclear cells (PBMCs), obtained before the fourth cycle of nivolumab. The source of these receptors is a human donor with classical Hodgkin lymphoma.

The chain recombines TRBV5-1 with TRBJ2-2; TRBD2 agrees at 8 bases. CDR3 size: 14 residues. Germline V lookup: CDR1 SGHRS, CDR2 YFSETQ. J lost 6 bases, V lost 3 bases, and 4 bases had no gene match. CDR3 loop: CASSYGTSSGELFF. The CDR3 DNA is TGCGCCAGCAGCTACGGGACTAGTTCCGGGGAGCTGTTTTTT.

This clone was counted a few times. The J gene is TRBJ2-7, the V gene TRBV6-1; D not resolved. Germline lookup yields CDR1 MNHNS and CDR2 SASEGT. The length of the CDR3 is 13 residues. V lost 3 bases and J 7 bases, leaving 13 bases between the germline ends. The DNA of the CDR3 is TGTGCCAGCAGTGAGGTCTTTGAGGAAGAGCAGTACTTC. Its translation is CASSEVFEEEQYF.

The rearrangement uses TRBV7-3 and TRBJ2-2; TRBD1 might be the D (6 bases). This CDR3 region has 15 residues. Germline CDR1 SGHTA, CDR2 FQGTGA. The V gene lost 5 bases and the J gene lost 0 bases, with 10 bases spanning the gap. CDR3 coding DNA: TGTGCCAGCAGCCAAGACAGGCCGAACACCGGGGAGCTGTTTTTT. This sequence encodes CASSQDRPNTGELFF. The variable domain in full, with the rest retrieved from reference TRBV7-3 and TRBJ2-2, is GAGVSQTPSNKVTEKGKYVELRCDPISGHTALYWYRQSLGQGPEFLIYFQGTGAADDSGLPNDRFFAVRPEGSVSTLKIQRTERGDSAVYLCASSQDRPNTGELFFGEGSRLTVL.

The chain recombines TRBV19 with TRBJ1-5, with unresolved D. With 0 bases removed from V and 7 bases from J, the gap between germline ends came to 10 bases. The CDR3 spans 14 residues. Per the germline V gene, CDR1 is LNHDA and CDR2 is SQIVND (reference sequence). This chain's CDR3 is CASSIEGGVQPQHF. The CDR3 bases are TGTGCCAGTAGTATAGAGGGCGGGGTCCAGCCCCAGCATTTT.

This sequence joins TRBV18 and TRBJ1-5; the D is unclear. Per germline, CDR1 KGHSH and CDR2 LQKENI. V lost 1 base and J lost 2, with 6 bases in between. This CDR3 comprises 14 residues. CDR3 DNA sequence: TGTGCCAGCTCACCACGGATCGGCAATCAGCCCCAGCATTTT. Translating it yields CASSPRIGNQPQHF.

The chain's CDR3 is CANRLAGSTDTQYF. As DNA, the CDR3 is TGTGCCAACCGACTAGCGGGATCGACAGATACGCAGTATTTT. The gene calls are TRBV6-1 and TRBJ2-3, with 11 bases fitting TRBD2. The germline V gene encodes CDR1 MNHNS and CDR2 SASEGT. With V trimmed by 10 bases and J by 3 bases, 6 bases remained unmatched. This CDR3 spans 14 amino acids.

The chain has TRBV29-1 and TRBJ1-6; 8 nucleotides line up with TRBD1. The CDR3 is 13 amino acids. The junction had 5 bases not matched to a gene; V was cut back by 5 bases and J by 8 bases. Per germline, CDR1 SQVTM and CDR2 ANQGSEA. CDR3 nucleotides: TGCAGCGTTCAGGGGGCTAGGGATTCACCCCTCCACTTT. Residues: CSVQGARDSPLHF.

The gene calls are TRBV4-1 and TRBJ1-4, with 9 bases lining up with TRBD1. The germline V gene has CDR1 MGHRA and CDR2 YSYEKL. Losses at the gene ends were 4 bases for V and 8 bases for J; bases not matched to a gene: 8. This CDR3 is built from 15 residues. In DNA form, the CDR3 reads TGCGCCAGCAGCCCGGACGGGACAGGGAGGGAAAAACTGTTTTTT. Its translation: CASSPDGTGREKLFF.

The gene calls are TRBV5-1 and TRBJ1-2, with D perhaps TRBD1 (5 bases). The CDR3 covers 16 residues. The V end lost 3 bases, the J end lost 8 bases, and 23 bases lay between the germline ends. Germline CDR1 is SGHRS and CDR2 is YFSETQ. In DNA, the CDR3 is TGCGCCAGCAGCTGGACGGAACCAGGGTTTGGAGGAGGCTACACCTTC. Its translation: CASSWTEPGFGGGYTF.

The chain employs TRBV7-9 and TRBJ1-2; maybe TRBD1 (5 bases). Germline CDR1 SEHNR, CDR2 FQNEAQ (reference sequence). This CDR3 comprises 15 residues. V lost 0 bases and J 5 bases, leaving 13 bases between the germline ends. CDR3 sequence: CASSLAARGAYGYTF. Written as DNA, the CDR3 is TGTGCCAGCAGCTTAGCGGCCCGGGGCGCATATGGCTACACCTTC.